The next 5 T cell receptor beta chains were all read from a single sample in a study of beta chain features in type 1 diabetes. Sequencing targeted expressed TCRB transcripts, as all isolated RNA had been reverse transcribed. Clones were sequenced by immunoSEQ multiplex PCR, and TCRdb holds only the in-frame ones, with some missing. The sample holds 860,000 or so clones, 15% to 20% seen once. Sequencing used naive CD4+ T cells from blood. These receptor sequences come from a woman in her late teens or twenties in good health.

The chain couples TRBV19 to TRBJ2-1; 8 nucleotides line up with TRBD2. Per germline, CDR1 LNHDA and CDR2 SQIVND (reference sequence). The CDR3 extends over 15 amino acids. With 4 bases clipped from V and 0 bases from J, the junction kept 2 bases outside the gene matches. In nucleotides, the CDR3 is TGTGCCAGTAGTAGGGGGACTAGCTCCTACAATGAGCAGTTCTTC. Amino acid sequence: CASSRGTSSYNEQFF.

This chain connects TRBV5-4 to TRBJ2-7; TRBD2 matches 7 bases. The ends lost 4 bases at V and 0 bases at J; junction bases unmatched: 1. The CDR3 covers 13 residues. Germline V CDR1 and CDR2: SGHNT, YYREEE (reference sequence). The CDR3 sequence is CASSRGGSYEQYF. The CDR3 DNA follows: TGTGCCAGCAGCCGCGGGGGCTCCTACGAGCAGTACTTC. The whole variable domain, filled in from reference TRBV5-4 and TRBJ2-7, reads ETGVTQSPTHLIKTRGQQVTLRCSSQSGHNTVSWYQQALGQGPQFIFQYYREEENGRGNFPPRFSGLQFPNYSSELNVNALELDDSALYLCASSRGGSYEQYFGPGTRLTVT.

This chain joins TRBV28 and TRBJ1-1; D is unclear. The V gene's germline CDR1 is MDHEN and CDR2 SYDVKM. The CDR3 contains 13 residues. Trimming removed 6 bases from V and 2 bases from J, with 10 bases in between. The CDR3 DNA reads TGTGCCAGCAGGAGCAGCGACAACACTGAAGCTTTCTTT. Its protein product is CASRSSDNTEAFF.

This clone was seen a few times. The V call is TRBV11-1, the J call TRBJ2-7, with TRBD2 matching 11 bases. Germline V gene sequence: CDR1 SGHAT, CDR2 FQDESV (reference sequence). V trimming: 2 bases; J trimming: 0 bases; junction bases outside the gene matches: 6. The CDR3 totals 17 residues. CDR3 sequence reads: CASSLKTSGTYSYEQYF. CDR3 DNA: TGTGCCAGCAGCTTAAAGACTAGCGGGACATACTCCTACGAGCAGTACTTC.

The chain recombines TRBV15 with TRBJ2-1; the match to TRBD2 covers 12 bases. Trimming cost V 6 bases and J 8 bases; bases outside gene matches: 5. There are 14 residues in the CDR3. Germline V CDR1 and CDR2: LNHNV, YYDKDF (reference sequence). CDR3 sequence: CATRWTSGKHEQFF. DNA of the CDR3: TGTGCCACCAGATGGACTAGCGGGAAGCATGAGCAGTTCTTC. The variable domain in full, with the rest retrieved from reference TRBV15 and TRBJ2-1, is DAMVIQNPRYQVTQFGKPVTLSCSQTLNHNVMYWYQQKSSQAPKLLFHYYDKDFNNEADTPDNFQSRRPNTSFCFLDIRSPGLGDTAMYLCATRWTSGKHEQFFGPGTRLTVL.